Below are 3 T cell receptor beta chains sequenced from a single sample in a study of T cell responses to AZD1222 COVID-19 vaccine. Clones were sequenced by immunoSEQ multiplex PCR, and TCRdb holds only the in-frame ones, with some missing. The sample lists some 150,000 clones; about nine tenths were seen once. The sample was peripheral blood, taken after recovery from COVID-19. All receptors derive from an adult who had recovered from COVID-19.

The V gene is TRBV3-1 (or the pseudogene TRBV3-2), the J gene TRBJ1-2; D is unclear. Germline V CDR1 and CDR2: LGHDT, YNNKEL (reference sequence). This CDR3 spans 15 amino acids. V was cut by 1 base and J by 3 bases, with 12 bases left in between. The CDR3 sequence is CASSQVTRFHYGYTF. The CDR3 DNA is TGTGCCAGCAGCCAAGTTACACGGTTTCACTATGGCTACACCTTC.

The V and J genes are TRBV28 and TRBJ1-2, with 7 bases that match TRBD1. V shed 4 bases, J shed 4 bases, and the junction held 6 bases outside the gene matches. Germline CDR1 reads MDHEN; CDR2 reads SYDVKM. This CDR3 comprises 14 residues. The CDR3 nucleotides are TGTGCCAGCAGTTACGACAGGGAGGCCTATGGCTACACCTTC. Amino acids: CASSYDREAYGYTF.

The rearrangement joins TRBV9 to TRBJ2-2; D perhaps matches TRBD1 (6 bases). Per the germline V gene, CDR1 is SGDLS and CDR2 is YYNGEE. The CDR3 runs 16 residues. The V end lost 1 base, the J end lost 3 bases, and 13 bases lay between the germline ends. The CDR3 is CASSVSNRADTGELFF. The CDR3 nucleotides read TGTGCCAGCAGCGTAAGTAACAGGGCGGACACCGGGGAGCTGTTTTTT.